This T cell receptor (beta chain) was sequenced for a study of identifying expanded T cells in peripheral blood. CDR3 size: 14 residues. Germline V gene lookup returns CDR1 LNHNV and CDR2 YYDKDF (reference sequence). The germline V and J ends were trimmed by 4 bases and 6 bases, with 13 bases remaining between them. This table comes from immunoSEQ multiplex PCR, and its TCRdb copy is limited to in-frame clones, with some not included. The sample has some 120,000 clones, approximately 80% seen once; the top ten hold over 3%. The clonotype originates from a person aged 18 to 69 in good health. Specimen: blood. The rearrangement joins TRBV15 to TRBJ2-1; D possibly corresponds to TRBD1 (6 bases). CDR3 residues: CATSTRSGVNEQFF. CDR3 sequence (DNA): TGTGCCACCAGCACACGATCAGGGGTCAATGAGCAGTTCTTC.